This TCR beta chain derives from a study of blood T cell repertoires in COVID-19. Overall study: Samples came from the United States, Italy and Spain, spanning acute and convalescent COVID-19. From T cells, B-cell-depleted T cells, or PBMCs came the material, which was cDNA or gDNA.

In the authors' methods: The assay estimated nucleated cells by amplifying reference gene primers. Profiling relied on immunoSEQ multiplex PCR, and the TCRdb table lists in-frame clones only, not all of them. The D gene and trimming were derived from the DNA, and the V and J assignments and clone size from that table. The sample shows around 250,000 clones, roughly 86% of them seen only once. Trimming removed 5 bases at V and 4 bases at J, with 9 bases between. The germline CDR1 and CDR2 sequences are SGHVS and FQNEAQ. This CDR3 is 13 amino acids long. The clonotype originates from a woman between 65 and 79 years old with active or convalescent COVID-19. J is TRBJ2-1 and V is TRBV7-8; no firm D call. The sequenced sample consisted of peripheral blood. CDR3 bases: TGTGCCAGCAGCCGCTCCGGTTACAATGAGCAGTTCTTC. Translated, it gives CASSRSGYNEQFF. Full variable domain (missing parts from reference TRBV7-8 and TRBJ2-1): GAGVSQSPRYKVAKRGQDVALRCDPISGHVSLFWYQQALGQGPEFLTYFQNEAQLDKSGLPSDRFFAERPEGSVSTLKIQRTQQEDSAVYLCASSRSGYNEQFFGPGTRLTVL.